The 14 T cell receptor beta chains listed next were all sequenced from one sample in a study of shared clonotypes between healthy human individuals (dated by TCRdb to 2020 to 2021). The protocol used for the library was the immunoSEQ multiplex PCR assay. Held by TCRdb, this immuneACCESS table contains in-frame sequences only and omits some clones. Under half of the omission traces to an unresolved V gene where checked; the cause of the rest is unknown. This sample has about 2.4 million clones in its table, and over 85% of those were observed once. The ten most abundant clones make up roughly 0.14% of the sample. The sequenced sample was naive CD4+ T cells sorted from blood. According to the study, the label for this sample's cell subset or site signals: CD45RA+ positively selected. All receptors come from a young man in good health.

The gene calls are TRBV5-1 and TRBJ2-6; D is uncertain. This CDR3 region has 16 residues. Trimming shortened V by 0 bases and J by 0 bases, and 7 bases separated the two germline ends. Looked up from germline, CDR1 is SGHRS and CDR2 is YFSETQ. The CDR3 sequence: CASSLGQTSGANVLTF. In DNA form, the CDR3 reads TGCGCCAGCAGCTTGGGGCAGACCTCTGGGGCCAACGTCCTGACTTTC.

V and J are TRBV5-1 and TRBJ2-5; D possibly uses TRBD1 or TRBD2 (6 bases each). With 4 bases removed from V and 4 bases from J, the gap between germline ends came to 17 bases. The CDR3 has 15 residues. CDR1 is SGHRS and CDR2 is YFSETQ in the germline V gene. CDR3 region: CASSPRVEGGETQYF. The CDR3 region has the DNA TGCGCCAGCAGCCCGAGGGTAGAGGGGGGAGAGACCCAGTACTTC. Full variable domain (rest looked up from reference TRBV5-1 and TRBJ2-5): KAGVTQTPRYLIKTRGQQVTLSCSPISGHRSVSWYQQTPGQGLQFLFEYFSETQRNKGNFPGRFSGRQFSNSRSEMNVSTLELGDSALYLCASSPRVEGGETQYFGPGTRLLVL.

The chain couples TRBV5-1 to TRBJ1-5; weak D call: TRBD1 (5 bases). V was trimmed by 0 bases and J by 7 bases, leaving 11 bases between them. This CDR3 spans 14 amino acids. The germline V gene encodes CDR1 SGHRS and CDR2 YFSETQ. CDR3 sequence (DNA): TGCGCCAGCAGCTTGGATCCGGGGGGGCAGCCCCAGCATTTT. The encoded protein is CASSLDPGGQPQHF.

The chain has TRBV19 and TRBJ2-3; unclear D gene. V lost 1 base, J lost 2 bases, and 13 bases lay in between. The CDR3 is made up of 16 amino acids. The germline V gene has CDR1 LNHDA and CDR2 SQIVND (reference sequence). The CDR3 region is CASSIGYSRATDTQYF. CDR3 in DNA: TGTGCCAGTAGTATAGGATATTCTAGAGCCACAGATACGCAGTATTTT.

For this clone: Other DNA sequences in this sample translate to the same CDR3. The rearrangement links TRBV6-5 to TRBJ2-7, with 9 nucleotides matching TRBD2. The CDR3 has 14 amino acids. The V segment lost 5 bases and the J segment 4 bases; nucleotides outside the gene matches: 6. Per germline, CDR1 MNHEY and CDR2 SVGAGI. The CDR3 region is CASSRLAGDYEQYF. The CDR3 nucleotides read TGTGCCAGCAGTAGATTAGCGGGAGATTACGAGCAGTACTTC.

Note on this clone: An end of the junction does not agree with germline; a read error may underlie this. The V gene is TRBV7-7, the J gene TRBJ2-5, with a possible D match to TRBD1 (6 bases). This CDR3 spans 15 amino acids. Germline CDR1 and CDR2: SSHAT and FNYEAQ (reference sequence). CDR3 nucleotides: TGTGCTAGCAGCTTGGGGACAACCGGCCAAGAGACCCAGTACTTC. It encodes CASSLGTTGQETQYF.

Remarks on this clone: Different DNA sequences within this sample yield the same CDR3. The V call is TRBV15, the J call TRBJ2-7; the D gene could be TRBD1 or TRBD2 (5 bases each). Germline V gene lookup returns CDR1 LNHNV and CDR2 YYDKDF (reference sequence). V was pared by 3 bases and J by 1 base, with 13 bases between. This CDR3 has 15 residues. In nucleotides, the CDR3 is TGTGCCACCAGCAGGGACCCGGGACCATCCTACGAGCAGTACTTC. Protein product: CATSRDPGPSYEQYF. Full variable domain (outside the CDR3, taken from reference TRBV15 and TRBJ2-7): DAMVIQNPRYQVTQFGKPVTLSCSQTLNHNVMYWYQQKSSQAPKLLFHYYDKDFNNEADTPDNFQSRRPNTSFCFLDIRSPGLGDTAMYLCATSRDPGPSYEQYFGPGTRLTVT.

This clone came up a few times. J is TRBJ1-5 and V is TRBV30, with a tentative D call TRBD1 (5 bases). There are 13 residues in the CDR3. The V and J ends lost 5 bases and 5 bases respectively, with 13 bases between them. Germline V CDR1 and CDR2: GTSNPN, SVGIG (reference sequence). CDR3 protein: CAWSREQDQPQHF. The DNA for the CDR3 is TGTGCCTGGTCCAGGGAGCAGGATCAGCCCCAGCATTTT. Full variable domain (rest looked up from reference TRBV30 and TRBJ1-5): SQTIHQWPATLVQPVGSPLSLECTVEGTSNPNLYWYRQAAGRGLQLLFYSVGIGQISSEVPQNLSASRPQDRQFILSSKKLLLSDSGFYLCAWSREQDQPQHFGDGTRLSIL.

The chain recombines TRBV6-5 with TRBJ1-5, with D unclear. The CDR3 length is 13 residues. The germline V gene encodes CDR1 MNHEY and CDR2 SVGAGI. V was shortened by 0 bases and J by 9 bases, with 9 bases between the two germline ends. The CDR3 nucleotides read TGTGCCAGCAGTTACTCTTCCGGGGTGCCCCAGCATTTT. This translates into CASSYSSGVPQHF.

Turning to this clone: A junction end diverges from the germline sequence, so it may reflect a read error. This chain uses TRBV7-7 with TRBJ2-5; no clear D gene. The germline V gene has CDR1 SSHAT and CDR2 FNYEAQ (reference sequence). This CDR3 is 13 amino acids long. The DNA of the CDR3 is TGTGCTAGCAGCTTAGGATCAGCGGAGACCCAGTACTTC. Its protein product is CASSLGSAETQYF.

The DNA of the CDR3 is TGTGCCAGCACGGGAGCCTGGAACATTCAGTACTTC. Residues: CASTGAWNIQYF. The gene calls are TRBV2 and TRBJ2-4; possibly TRBD2 for D (6 bases). V dropped 7 bases and J dropped 7 bases, with 11 bases sitting between them. This CDR3 spans 12 amino acids. Germline-derived CDR1 and CDR2 are SNHLY and FYNNEI.

This clone was seen once. This sample also contains other DNA sequences that code for the same CDR3. The chain uses TRBV18 and TRBJ2-3; D remains ambiguous. Per germline, CDR1 KGHSH and CDR2 LQKENI. This CDR3 comprises 12 residues. V was shortened by 2 bases and J by 5 bases, with 5 bases between the two germline ends. The CDR3 protein is CASSPKGDTQYF. CDR3 bases: TGTGCCAGCTCACCAAAAGGAGATACGCAGTATTTT.

Remarks on this clone: The same CDR3 also results from other DNA sequences found in this sample. V and J are TRBV6-5 and TRBJ1-2; 9 bases are a match to TRBD1. The V gene end was trimmed by 4 bases and the J gene end by 8 bases; junction bases not matched to a gene: 5. The CDR3 loop spans 13 amino acids. Germline CDR1 is MNHEY and CDR2 is SVGAGI. Written as DNA, the CDR3 is TGTGCCAGCAGTTGGGACAGGGTTTACGGCTACACCTTC. Translated: CASSWDRVYGYTF.

CDR3 amino acids: CSVELAGTDTQYF. In DNA form, the CDR3 reads TGCAGCGTTGAACTAGCGGGCACAGATACGCAGTATTTT. V usage is TRBV29-1 and J usage is TRBJ2-3, with 7 bases matching TRBD2. V shed 2 bases, J shed 1 base, and the junction held 0 bases outside the gene matches. This CDR3 is built from 13 residues. Germline-derived CDR1 and CDR2 are SQVTM and ANQGSEA.